This T cell receptor (beta chain) was sequenced for a study of T cell changes during pregnancy in multiple sclerosis. Generated by immunoSEQ multiplex PCR, the TCRdb table keeps only in-frame clones and is missing some. The table lists about 39,000 clones, 94% of them singletons. CDR3 size: 12 residues. Germline CDR1 is LNHDA and CDR2 is SQIVND (reference sequence). The germline V and J ends were trimmed by 3 bases and 8 bases, with 7 bases remaining between them. The starting material was CD4+ T cells from peripheral blood mononuclear cells, obtained after pregnancy. V is TRBV19 and J is TRBJ2-2, with D perhaps matching TRBD2 (5 bases). The clonotype comes from a female donor with multiple sclerosis, enrolled in a pregnancy study. This chain's CDR3 is CASSMRAGELFF. For the CDR3, the DNA is TGTGCCAGTAGTATGAGGGCAGGGGAGCTGTTTTTT.